This TCR beta chain emerged from a study of blood T cell repertoires in COVID-19. Study-wide context: PBMCs, B-cell-depleted T cells, or T cells were the source of the cDNA or gDNA that made up the material.

The assay was immunoSEQ multiplex PCR, and TCRdb's table has in-frame clones only and misses some. The repertoire consists of approximately 100,000 clones, with just over 85% occurring once and the leading ten covering about 2.5%. The participants were between about 18 and 90 years old and came from 24 US areas. Participants' own reports of clinical history determined their cohort assignment. Cohort 3 donors counted as recovered after two negative PCRs, clearance, or resolved symptoms. This clonotype originated in a woman aged 50 to 60 who had recovered from COVID-19. Sample: PBMCs or T cells enriched from blood (not recorded which).

CDR3 residues: CASSQGIDYTEQYF. CDR3 sequence (DNA): TGTGCCAGCAGCCAAGGGATAGACTACACCGAGCAGTACTTC. This chain uses TRBV3-1 (or the pseudogene TRBV3-2) with TRBJ2-7; a weak D match, TRBD2 (5 bases). V dropped 1 base and J dropped 6 bases, with 13 bases sitting between them. CDR3 length: 14 amino acids. Germline V gene data show CDR1 as LGHDT and CDR2 as YNNKEL (reference sequence).